The TCR beta chain described here comes from a study of blood T cells in healthy people across ages. As regards this clonotype: Its matching antigen is unknown.

For the second PCR, which ran for about 6 to 11 cycles, a sample-barcoded 5' primer and a J-beta primer mix were used. TCRdb used MiXCR to reprocess the 5' RACE reads, holding one entry per CDR3 protein. The data show about 570,000 distinct CDR3 sequences, about 25% seen once. Researchers report isolating at least 6 million PBMCs per sample. Per germline, CDR1 SNHLY and CDR2 FYNNEI. Germline trimming cut 0 bases from V and 0 bases from J; bases unmatched to any gene: 10. CDR3 size: 20 residues. General observations from the study: Unknown CMV status may confound age-related changes in expanded clones.

Separately, the same data were catalogued under a study of T cells of mothers and their children. As that report states: Related pairs of mothers and children showed slightly higher, non-significant overlap versus unrelated pairs.

Sequenced: blood. The source is a boy younger than 10 in good health. V is TRBV2 and J is TRBJ2-1, with TRBD2 identical over 11 bases. The chain's CDR3 is CASSEAWASGRPSSYNEQFF. The CDR3 nucleotides read TGTGCCAGCAGTGAAGCTTGGGCTAGCGGGAGGCCGAGCTCCTACAATGAGCAGTTCTTC.